Sequencing of this TCR beta chain was carried out in a study of Ad26.COV2.S vaccination and SARS-CoV-2 variants (dated by TCRdb to the early 2020s). At the level of the whole study: Vaccine-arm donors came from COV1001, a multicentre, randomized, double-blind, placebo-controlled phase I-IIa trial of Ad26.COV2.S in healthy adults. Sequencing of the TCRbeta repertoire served to evaluate the specificity and breadth of SARS-CoV-2-reactive T cell receptors following Ad26.COV2.S vaccination. Ad26.COV2.S was administered intramuscularly at 5 x 10^10 or 1 x 10^11 viral particles, either as a single shot or as two shots given 56 days apart. Trial participants were randomized into five groups of five: low-dose or high-dose Ad26.COV2.S given once or twice, or placebo on both occasions. Investigators did not know the trial group allocation while performing experiments and assessing outcomes. A total of approximately 30 samples were included in the TCR-sequenced set, comprising some 20 Ad26.COV2.S vaccine recipients, 5 placebo recipients and 8 SARS-CoV-2 convalescent individuals.

The full study reports these points: Compared with placebo recipients, Ad26.COV2.S recipients showed higher spike-specific TCR breadth (P = 0.0014). Vaccine and placebo recipients had comparable non-spike TCR breadth, which fits with the vaccine containing only spike. Comparing responses between vaccine doses or regimens was not something the study was powered to do. The authors noted that total T cell responses may have been underestimated by the TCR breadth and depth analyses. Substantial breadth of spike-specific CD8+ and CD4+ T cell responses was reported after vaccination.

The germline V gene (reference sequence) specifies LNHDA as CDR1 and SQIVND as CDR2. V lost 6 bases and J lost 3 bases, and the count of bases not matched to a germline gene is 6. The CDR3 runs 14 residues from the cysteine to the phenylalanine. Only CDR3 DNA is held: 42 bases, read in frame from base 1. About this clone itself: The antigen it binds to is not known. No much larger clone exists at a distance of one base, and base qualities are not known.

TCRbeta CDR3 regions were sequenced with the immunoSEQ Assay. After extraction, genomic DNA underwent amplification by bias-controlled multiplex PCR, followed by high-throughput sequencing. The study's own analysis went as follows. To quantify the absolute abundance of every unique TCRbeta CDR3 region, sequences were collapsed and filtered. T cell fraction was estimated by normalizing TCRbeta template counts to usable DNA, which was measured by amplifying reference genes present in all nucleated cells. Repertoire TCRs were annotated as SARS-CoV-2-specific by exact matching of V gene, CDR3 amino acid sequence and J gene to a known reactive TCR set. The reference SARS-CoV-2 TCR set was derived from MIRA and filtered for enrichment in COVID-19-positive ImmuneCODE repertoires, a step that removed public or cross-reactive TCRs. Based on the MIRA antigens, annotated TCRs were further analysed at the level of specific ORF or position within ORF. Depth was the summed frequency of annotated unique rearrangements, while breadth was defined as annotated unique rearrangements over total unique productive rearrangements. TCR breadth was compared between groups using two-sided Wilcoxon rank-sum tests. TCRdb took over this immuneACCESS table, retaining in-frame rearrangements with V and J assigned. Such tables are incomplete; in checked studies, under half of the missing clones stem from an unresolved V gene, and the remainder is unexplained. V, J and clone size are those of that table, while D and trimming were read from the DNA. The sample contains more than 300,000 clones, about 82% of them found a single time. The ten largest make up more than 1.5% of the sample.

The treatment or condition tag for this specimen amounts to: around 19 received Ad26.COV2.S at low or high dose, single or two shots; 5 received placebo; per-sample allocation not given. For vaccine and placebo recipients, repertoires were sequenced using samples collected on day 63 after the first injection. Between 29 July and 7 August 2020, Cohort 1b enrolled about 27 adults aged 18-55 years at one site in Boston, USA. Ad26.COV2.S was a replication-incompetent adenovirus type 26 vector expressing a prefusion-stabilized SARS-CoV-2 spike protein from the original Wuhan strain. The sequence is built from TRBV19 and TRBJ2-3; 7 bases in between match TRBD2. The source material was peripheral blood, sampled in a trial of Ad26.COV2.S vaccine versus placebo. The TCR sequence derives from a person between 18 and 59 years old who received the Ad26.COV2.S COVID-19 vaccine or a placebo. The sequenced DNA: TGTGCCAGTAGAAAGGGCGGGGGAACAGATACGCAGTATTTT. Its translation reads: CASRKGGGTDTQYF.